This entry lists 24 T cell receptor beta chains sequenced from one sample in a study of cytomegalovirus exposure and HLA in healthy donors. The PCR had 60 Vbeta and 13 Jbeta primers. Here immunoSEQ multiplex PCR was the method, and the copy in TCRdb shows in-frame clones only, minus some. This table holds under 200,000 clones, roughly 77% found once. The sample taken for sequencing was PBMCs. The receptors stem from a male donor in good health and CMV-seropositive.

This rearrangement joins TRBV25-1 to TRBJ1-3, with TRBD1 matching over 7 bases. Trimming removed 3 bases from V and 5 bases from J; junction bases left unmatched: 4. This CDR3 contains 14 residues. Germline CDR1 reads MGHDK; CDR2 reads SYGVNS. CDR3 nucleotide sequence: TGTGCCAGCAGTGAGGGGACAGCGAGAAACACCATATATTTT. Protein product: CASSEGTARNTIYF.

CDR3 protein: CASSLAATGINRYEQYF. CDR3 coding DNA: TGCGCCAGCAGCTTGGCCGCGACAGGGATCAATCGGTACGAGCAGTACTTC. This sequence joins TRBV5-1 and TRBJ2-7; 7 bases fit TRBD1. Germline V lookup: CDR1 SGHRS, CDR2 YFSETQ. With V trimmed by 0 bases and J by 4 bases, 13 bases remained unmatched. The CDR3 has 17 amino acids.

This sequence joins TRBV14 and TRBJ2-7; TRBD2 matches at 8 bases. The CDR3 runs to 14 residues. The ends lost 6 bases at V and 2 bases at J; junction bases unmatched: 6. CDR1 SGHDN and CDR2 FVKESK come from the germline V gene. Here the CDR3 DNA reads TGTGCCAGCAGTGGACTAGCTGCTACCTACGAGCAGTACTTC. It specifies CASSGLAATYEQYF.

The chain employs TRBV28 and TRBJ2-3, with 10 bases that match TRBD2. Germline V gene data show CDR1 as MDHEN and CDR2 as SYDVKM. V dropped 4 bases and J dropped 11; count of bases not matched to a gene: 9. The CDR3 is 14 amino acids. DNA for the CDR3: TGTGCCAGCAGTTCTAGCGGGAGCGGTAAGAAGCAGTATTTT. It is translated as CASSSSGSGKKQYF. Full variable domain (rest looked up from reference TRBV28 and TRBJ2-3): DVKVTQSSRYLVKRTGEKVFLECVQDMDHENMFWYRQDPGLGLRLIYFSYDVKMKEKGDIPEGYSVSREKKERFSLILESASTNQTSMYLCASSSSGSGKKQYFGPGTRLTVL.

CDR3 coding DNA: TGTGCCAGCTCACCACGACAGGAAGAGACCCAGTACTTC. Its translation is CASSPRQEETQYF. J is TRBJ2-5 and V is TRBV18; D is perhaps TRBD1 (6 bases). Germline V gene data show CDR1 as KGHSH and CDR2 as LQKENI. Trimming took 1 base from V and 3 from J, leaving 6 bases between them. The CDR3 length is 13 residues.

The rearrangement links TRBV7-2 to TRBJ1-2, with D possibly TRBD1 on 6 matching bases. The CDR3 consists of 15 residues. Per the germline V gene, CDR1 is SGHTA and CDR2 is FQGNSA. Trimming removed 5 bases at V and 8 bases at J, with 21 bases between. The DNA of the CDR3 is TGTGCCAGCAGCCCAATGGTGGGGGGGGCGAGAGGCTACACCTTC. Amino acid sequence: CASSPMVGGARGYTF.

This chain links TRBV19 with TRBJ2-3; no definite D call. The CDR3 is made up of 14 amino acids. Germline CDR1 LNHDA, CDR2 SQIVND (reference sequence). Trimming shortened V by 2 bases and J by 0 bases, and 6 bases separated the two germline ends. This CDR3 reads CASSIRTSTDTQYF. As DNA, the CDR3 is TGTGCCAGTAGTATAAGAACTAGCACAGATACGCAGTATTTT.

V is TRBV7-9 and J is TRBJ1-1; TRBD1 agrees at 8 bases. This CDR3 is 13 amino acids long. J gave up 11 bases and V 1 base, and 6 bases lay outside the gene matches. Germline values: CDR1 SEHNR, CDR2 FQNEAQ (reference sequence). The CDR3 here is CASSLEGRGHAFF. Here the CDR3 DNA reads TGTGCCAGCAGCTTAGAAGGCAGGGGGCACGCTTTCTTT.

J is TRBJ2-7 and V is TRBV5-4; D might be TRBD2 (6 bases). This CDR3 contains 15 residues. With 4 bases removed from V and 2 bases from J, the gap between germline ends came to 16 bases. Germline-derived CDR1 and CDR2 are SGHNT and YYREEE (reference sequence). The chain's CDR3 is CASSRLAEVTYEQYF. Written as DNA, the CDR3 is TGTGCCAGCAGCCGGTTAGCGGAAGTCACCTACGAGCAGTACTTC.

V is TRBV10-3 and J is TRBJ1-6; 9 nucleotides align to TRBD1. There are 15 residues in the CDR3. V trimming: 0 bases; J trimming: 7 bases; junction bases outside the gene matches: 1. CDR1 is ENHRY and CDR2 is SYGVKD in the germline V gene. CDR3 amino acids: CAISESGQGNSPLHF. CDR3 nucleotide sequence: TGTGCCATCAGTGAGTCAGGACAGGGGAATTCACCCCTCCACTTT.

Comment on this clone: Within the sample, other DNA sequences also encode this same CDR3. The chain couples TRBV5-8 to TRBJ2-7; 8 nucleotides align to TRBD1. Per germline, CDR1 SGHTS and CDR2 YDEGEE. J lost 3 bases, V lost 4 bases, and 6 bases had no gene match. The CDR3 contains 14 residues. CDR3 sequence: CASSPGTGIYEQYF. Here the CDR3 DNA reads TGTGCCAGCAGCCCCGGGACAGGTATCTACGAGCAGTACTTC.

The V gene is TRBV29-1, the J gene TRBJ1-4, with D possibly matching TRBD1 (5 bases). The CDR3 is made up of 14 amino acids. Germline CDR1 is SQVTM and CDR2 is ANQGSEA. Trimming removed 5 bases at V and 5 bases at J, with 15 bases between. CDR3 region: CSVLSGLTNEKLFF. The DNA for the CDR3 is TGCAGCGTTTTATCGGGACTCACAAATGAAAAACTGTTTTTT. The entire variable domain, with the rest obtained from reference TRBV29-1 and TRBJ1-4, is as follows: SAVISQKPSRDICQRGTSLTIQCQVDSQVTMMFWYRQQPGQSLTLIATANQGSEATYESGFVIDKFPISRPNLTFSTLTVSNMSPEDSSIYLCSVLSGLTNEKLFFGSGTQLSVL.

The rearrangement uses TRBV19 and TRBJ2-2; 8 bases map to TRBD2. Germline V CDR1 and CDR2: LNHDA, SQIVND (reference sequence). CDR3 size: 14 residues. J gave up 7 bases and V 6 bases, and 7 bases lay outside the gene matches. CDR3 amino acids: CASREREWVGELFF. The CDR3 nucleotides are TGTGCCAGTAGGGAGCGGGAGTGGGTCGGGGAGCTGTTTTTT. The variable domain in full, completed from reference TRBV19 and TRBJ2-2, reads DGGITQSPKYLFRKEGQNVTLSCEQNLNHDAMYWYRQDPGQGLRLIYYSQIVNDFQKGDIAEGYSVSREKKESFPLTVTSAQKNPTAFYLCASREREWVGELFFGEGSRLTVL.

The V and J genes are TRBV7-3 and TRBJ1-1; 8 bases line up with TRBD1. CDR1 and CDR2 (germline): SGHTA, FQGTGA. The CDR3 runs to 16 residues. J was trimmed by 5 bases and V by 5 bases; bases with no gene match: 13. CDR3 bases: TGTGCCAGCAGCCCCGGACAGGGTGGGAGAGGAACTGAAGCTTTCTTT. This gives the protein CASSPGQGGRGTEAFF.

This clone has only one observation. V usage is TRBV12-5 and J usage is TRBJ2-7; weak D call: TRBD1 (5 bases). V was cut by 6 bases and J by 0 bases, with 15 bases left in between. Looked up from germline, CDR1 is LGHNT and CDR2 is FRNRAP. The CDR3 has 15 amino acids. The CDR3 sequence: CASGLGQGSSYEQYF. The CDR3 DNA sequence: TGTGCTAGTGGACTGGGGCAGGGAAGCTCCTACGAGCAGTACTTC.

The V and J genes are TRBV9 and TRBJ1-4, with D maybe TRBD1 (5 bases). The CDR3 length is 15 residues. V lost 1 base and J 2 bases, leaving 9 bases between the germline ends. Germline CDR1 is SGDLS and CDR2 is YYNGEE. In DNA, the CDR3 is TGTGCCAGCAGCGTAAAGGAGGGGACTAATGAAAAACTGTTTTTT. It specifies CASSVKEGTNEKLFF.

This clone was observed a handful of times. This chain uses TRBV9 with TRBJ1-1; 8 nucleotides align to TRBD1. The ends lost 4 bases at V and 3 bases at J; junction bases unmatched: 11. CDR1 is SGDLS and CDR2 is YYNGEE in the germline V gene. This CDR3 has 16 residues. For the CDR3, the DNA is TGTGCCAGCAGCCTAAGGGGAAACAGGGGGGACACTGAAGCTTTCTTT. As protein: CASSLRGNRGDTEAFF.

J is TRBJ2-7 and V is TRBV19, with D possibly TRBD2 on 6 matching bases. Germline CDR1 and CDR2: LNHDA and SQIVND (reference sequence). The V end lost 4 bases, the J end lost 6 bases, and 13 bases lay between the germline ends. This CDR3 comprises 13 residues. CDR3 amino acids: CASSRDSSREQYF. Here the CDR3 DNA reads TGTGCCAGTAGTAGGGACTCCTCACGCGAGCAGTACTTC.

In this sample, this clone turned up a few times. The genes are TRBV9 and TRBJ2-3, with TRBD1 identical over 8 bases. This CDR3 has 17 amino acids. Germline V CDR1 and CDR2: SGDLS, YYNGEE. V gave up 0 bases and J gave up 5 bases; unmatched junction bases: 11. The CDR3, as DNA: TGTGCCAGCAGCGTAGGCAATGGCAGGGGGCGAGAAGATACGCAGTATTTT. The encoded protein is CASSVGNGRGREDTQYF. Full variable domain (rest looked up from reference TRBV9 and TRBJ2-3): DSGVTQTPKHLITATGQRVTLRCSPRSGDLSVYWYQQSLDQGLQFLIQYYNGEERAKGNILERFSAQQFPDLHSELNLSSLELGDSALYFCASSVGNGRGREDTQYFGPGTRLTVL.

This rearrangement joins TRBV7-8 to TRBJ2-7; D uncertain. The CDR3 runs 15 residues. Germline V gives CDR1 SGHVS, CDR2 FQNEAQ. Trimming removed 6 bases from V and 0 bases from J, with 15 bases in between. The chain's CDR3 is CASRPRLRVSYEQYF. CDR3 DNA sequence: TGTGCCAGCAGACCCAGACTCCGGGTCTCCTACGAGCAGTACTTC. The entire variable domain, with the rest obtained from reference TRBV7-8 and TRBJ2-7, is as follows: GAGVSQSPRYKVAKRGQDVALRCDPISGHVSLFWYQQALGQGPEFLTYFQNEAQLDKSGLPSDRFFAERPEGSVSTLKIQRTQQEDSAVYLCASRPRLRVSYEQYFGPGTRLTVT.

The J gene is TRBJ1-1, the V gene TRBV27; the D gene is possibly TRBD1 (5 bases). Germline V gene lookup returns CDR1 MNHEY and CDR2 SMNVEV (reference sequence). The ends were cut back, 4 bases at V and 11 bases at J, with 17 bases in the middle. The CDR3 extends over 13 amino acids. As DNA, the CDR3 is TGTGCCAGCAGTTCGACAGACAGATTCGTGGCTTTCTTT. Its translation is CASSSTDRFVAFF.

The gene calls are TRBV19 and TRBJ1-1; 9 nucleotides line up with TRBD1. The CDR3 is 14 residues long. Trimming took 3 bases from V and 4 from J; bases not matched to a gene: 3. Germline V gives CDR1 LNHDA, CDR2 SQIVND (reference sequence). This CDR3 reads CASSIWGQGTEAFF. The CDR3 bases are TGTGCCAGTAGTATTTGGGGACAGGGCACTGAAGCTTTCTTT.

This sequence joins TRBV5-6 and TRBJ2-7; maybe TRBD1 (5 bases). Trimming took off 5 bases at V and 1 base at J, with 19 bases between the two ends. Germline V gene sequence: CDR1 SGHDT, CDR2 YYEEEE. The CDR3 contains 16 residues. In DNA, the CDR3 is TGTGCCAGCAGTATAGTGGCAGGGATCGGGTCCTACGAGCAGTACTTC. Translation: CASSIVAGIGSYEQYF.

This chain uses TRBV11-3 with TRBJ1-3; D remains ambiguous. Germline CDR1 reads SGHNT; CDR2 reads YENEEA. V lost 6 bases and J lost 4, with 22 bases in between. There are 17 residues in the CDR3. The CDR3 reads CASSLTLPHPRGNTIYF. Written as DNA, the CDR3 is TGTGCCAGCAGTCTAACCCTTCCCCATCCTAGGGGAAACACCATATATTTT.